Below, 14 T cell receptor beta chains from the same sample are listed, as sequenced in a study of blood T cell repertoires in COVID-19. TCRdb keeps only in-frame clones here, not all; method: immunoSEQ multiplex PCR. The sample shows about 52,000 clones, roughly four fifths of them seen only once. The sequenced sample consisted of peripheral blood. Receptors were obtained from a man in his 70s with active COVID-19.

V gene TRBV10-3 combines with J gene TRBJ2-7; D might be TRBD2 (6 bases). V gave up 2 bases and J gave up 2 bases, with 13 bases separating them. The CDR3 totals 15 residues. Germline assignment: CDR1 ENHRY and CDR2 SYGVKD. In nucleotides, the CDR3 is TGTGCCATCAGTGAGGCGACGGGGAGGCCCTACGAGCAGTACTTC. This sequence encodes CAISEATGRPYEQYF.

The rearrangement joins TRBV6-6 to TRBJ2-7, with D tentatively TRBD1 (5 bases). The V gene's germline CDR1 is MNHNY and CDR2 SVGAGI (reference sequence). V lost 8 bases to trimming and J lost 3 bases, with 11 bases between them. The CDR3 loop spans 12 amino acids. The CDR3 reads CASGHRLYEQYF. The CDR3 DNA is TGTGCCAGCGGACATCGCCTCTACGAGCAGTACTTC.

This chain uses TRBV28 with TRBJ2-4; possibly TRBD1 for D (6 bases). This CDR3 comprises 14 residues. The V gene's germline CDR1 is MDHEN and CDR2 SYDVKM. Trimming cost V 7 bases and J 3 bases, with 13 bases left between them. The CDR3 DNA reads as TGTGCCAGCACCTTACAGGGCTACAAAAACATTCAGTACTTC. Protein product: CASTLQGYKNIQYF. Full variable domain (rest looked up from reference TRBV28 and TRBJ2-4): DVKVTQSSRYLVKRTGEKVFLECVQDMDHENMFWYRQDPGLGLRLIYFSYDVKMKEKGDIPEGYSVSREKKERFSLILESASTNQTSMYLCASTLQGYKNIQYFGAGTRLSVL.

The V gene is TRBV4-3, the J gene TRBJ2-2; D perhaps matches TRBD2 (6 bases). The CDR3 is 16 residues long. With 5 bases removed from V and 4 bases from J, the gap between germline ends came to 17 bases. CDR1 and CDR2 from the germline V gene are LGHNA and YSLEER. The chain's CDR3 is CASSGGQGEATGELFF. The CDR3 DNA sequence: TGCGCCAGCAGCGGAGGGCAAGGGGAGGCCACCGGGGAGCTGTTTTTT.

J is TRBJ1-2 and V is TRBV4-3; tentative D call: TRBD1 (6 bases). The CDR3 length is 18 residues. CDR1 and CDR2 from the germline V gene are LGHNA and YSLEER. V dropped 0 bases and J dropped 5 bases, with 22 bases sitting between them. CDR3 in amino acids: CASSQDPTGHAPAYGYTF. For the CDR3, the DNA is TGCGCCAGCAGCCAAGATCCAACAGGGCACGCGCCGGCGTATGGCTACACCTTC.

A remark on this clone: A read error may account for a junction end that differs from germline. The rearrangement uses TRBV12-3 or TRBV12-4 and TRBJ1-4; possibly TRBD1 for D (5 bases). This CDR3 has 13 amino acids. The CDR3 loop is CASRLGAGEKLFF. CDR3 sequence (DNA): TGTGCCAGCAGGTTAGGGGCGGGTGAAAAACTGTTTTTT.

V and J are TRBV6-2 or TRBV6-3 and TRBJ2-2, with D tentatively TRBD2 (6 bases). Per the germline V gene, CDR1 is MNHEY and CDR2 is SVGEGT. Trimming cost V 6 bases and J 0 bases, with 17 bases left between them. The CDR3 runs 17 residues. CDR3 sequence (DNA): TGTGCCAGCAGCCCCGAACCAGCGGGCGCGAACACCGGGGAGCTGTTTTTT. It specifies CASSPEPAGANTGELFF.

V is TRBV19 and J is TRBJ2-5, with D possibly matching TRBD2 (5 bases). V was trimmed by 4 bases and J by 1 base, leaving 19 bases between them. CDR1 is LNHDA and CDR2 is SQIVND in the germline V gene (reference sequence). The CDR3 contains 17 residues. The CDR3 loop reads CASSKVSGVLGQETQYF. In nucleotides, the CDR3 is TGTGCCAGTAGTAAGGTCTCCGGGGTGTTGGGCCAAGAGACCCAGTACTTC.

The count of this clone is one. V is TRBV28 and J is TRBJ1-4; 7 bases match TRBD1. The V and J ends lost 5 bases and 0 bases, in that order; junction bases with no gene match: 3. Germline V lookup: CDR1 MDHEN, CDR2 SYDVKM. The CDR3 has 15 amino acids. Here the CDR3 DNA reads TGTGCCAGCAGTGGGGGGACAGCAACTAATGAAAAACTGTTTTTT. Translating it yields CASSGGTATNEKLFF.

This sequence joins TRBV7-8 and TRBJ1-5, with 9 positions matching TRBD1. This CDR3 is 15 amino acids long. Germline CDR1 and CDR2: SGHVS and FQNEAQ. The trim removed 4 bases at V and 6 bases at J, leaving 7 bases unmatched. The CDR3 region has the DNA TGTGCCAGCAGCTACGAAGACAGGGGGGCTCAGCCCCAGCATTTT. Encoded protein: CASSYEDRGAQPQHF.

This chain joins TRBV4-1 and TRBJ1-6, with a tentative D call TRBD1 (5 bases). The CDR3 contains 14 residues. Germline V gene sequence: CDR1 MGHRA, CDR2 YSYEKL. V shed 1 base and J shed 10 bases, with 11 bases lying between them. The CDR3 here is CASSQVRGTSPLHF. The DNA for the CDR3 is TGCGCCAGCAGCCAAGTTCGGGGGACCTCACCCCTCCACTTT.

The chain uses TRBV5-1 and TRBJ2-7; 8 bases fit TRBD1. This CDR3 region has 14 residues. The germline V gene has CDR1 SGHRS and CDR2 YFSETQ. J lost 3 bases, V lost 4 bases, and 6 bases had no gene match. CDR3 loop: CASSQGQGVYEQYF. DNA of the CDR3: TGCGCCAGCAGCCAAGGACAGGGCGTCTACGAGCAGTACTTC.

The chain is built from TRBV10-3 and TRBJ2-5; TRBD1 is a possible D gene (5 bases). Germline V gives CDR1 ENHRY, CDR2 SYGVKD. V lost 4 bases and J 5 bases, leaving 11 bases between the germline ends. The CDR3 has 13 residues. The CDR3 bases are TGTGCCATCAGTGGGACACAAGTGGAGACCCAGTACTTC. Its translation is CAISGTQVETQYF.

This clone was seen repeatedly, ten times or more. CDR3 coding DNA: TGTGCCAGTAGTAAGGAGCGGGCAGGTTATGGCTACACCTTC. It specifies CASSKERAGYGYTF. The chain recombines TRBV19 with TRBJ1-2; D remains ambiguous. Per germline, CDR1 LNHDA and CDR2 SQIVND (reference sequence). The CDR3 covers 14 residues. V gave up 4 bases and J gave up 5 bases, with 14 bases separating them.